This T cell receptor (beta chain) was found in a study of Ad26.COV2.S vaccination and SARS-CoV-2 variants. Study-level background: Into the muscle, Ad26.COV2.S was dosed once or twice, 56 days apart.

Findings and caveats of the study: People who got the vaccine or the placebo had similar non-spike TCR breadth. Overall T cell responses may have been underestimated by the analyses of TCR breadth and depth.

This clone was seen just once. Its antigen is unidentified. The CDR3 loop spans 15 amino acids. Germline values: CDR1 SGHNT, CDR2 YENEEA. V was shortened by 1 base and J by 1 base, with 10 bases between the two germline ends. Clones were read by immunoSEQ multiplex PCR, and TCRdb kept only the in-frame ones, dropping some. The top ten clones hold approximately 2% of a sample with some 340,000 clones, around 81% of them seen once. Treatment reported: about 20 received Ad26.COV2.S at low or high dose, single or two shots; 5 received placebo; per-sample allocation not given. Each sample was drawn 63 days after the first injection (of vaccine or placebo).

The V call is TRBV11-3, the J call TRBJ2-5, with a tentative D call TRBD1 (5 bases). Material: peripheral blood, obtained in a trial of Ad26.COV2.S vaccine versus placebo. The TCR sequence derives from a person between 18 and 65 years old who received the Ad26.COV2.S COVID-19 vaccine or a placebo. The CDR3 coding sequence is TGTGCCAGCAGCTTAGGACAGACACCCCAAGAGACCCAGTACTTC. Protein: CASSLGQTPQETQYF.